A single sample is the source of the 15 T cell receptor beta chains below, sequenced in a study of cytomegalovirus exposure and HLA in healthy donors. The PCR made use of 60 Vbeta and 13 Jbeta primers. The data were produced by immunoSEQ multiplex PCR, yet TCRdb's version contains in-frame clones alone and is incomplete. This sample has about 190,000 clones, with about 80% found just once. Material: PBMCs. The receptor source for this set is a woman in her late teens or twenties in good health and CMV-seropositive.

CDR3 nucleotide sequence: TGCAACGTCTCCGGGACAGGGTCAGATACGCAGTATTTT. Translation gives CNVSGTGSDTQYF. The chain is built from TRBV29-1 and TRBJ2-3; 9 bases agree with TRBD1. The CDR3 covers 13 residues. Germline V CDR1 and CDR2: SQVTM, ANQGSEA.

CDR3 sequence reads: CSARKGDTEAFF. The CDR3 nucleotides read TGCAGCGCCCGGAAGGGGGACACTGAAGCTTTCTTT. The chain recombines TRBV29-1 with TRBJ1-1; D is possibly TRBD1 (6 bases). This CDR3 is 12 amino acids long. In germline, CDR1 is SQVTM, CDR2 ANQGSEA. V gave up 7 bases and J gave up 3 bases, with 12 bases separating them.

In this sample, this clone turned up a few times. This CDR3 reads CASGQGAETQYF. The CDR3 nucleotides read TGTGCCAGCGGCCAGGGGGCAGAGACCCAGTACTTC. The V call is TRBV2, the J call TRBJ2-5, with 8 bases identical to TRBD1. With 8 bases clipped from V and 4 bases from J, the junction kept 3 bases outside the gene matches. The V gene's germline CDR1 is SNHLY and CDR2 FYNNEI. The CDR3 loop spans 12 amino acids.

The rearrangement links TRBV12-2 to TRBJ1-1; the table names TRBD1, a call not compared with the DNA. TRBV12-2 is a pseudogene. The CDR3 consists of 14 residues. The CDR3 is CASRLGQGASEAFF. The CDR3 DNA reads TGTGCAAGTCGCCTCGGGCAGGGGGCTTCTGAAGCTTTCTTT.

In DNA form, the CDR3 reads TGTGCCAGTAGTATGCCAGGCAGGGGGACCGGGGAGCTGTTTTTT. Residues: CASSMPGRGTGELFF. The chain couples TRBV19 to TRBJ2-2, with 7 bases lining up with TRBD1. Germline V gene lookup returns CDR1 LNHDA and CDR2 SQIVND (reference sequence). The CDR3 contains 15 residues. The V segment lost 3 bases and the J segment 5 bases; nucleotides outside the gene matches: 6. Full variable domain (outside the CDR3, taken from reference TRBV19 and TRBJ2-2): DGGITQSPKYLFRKEGQNVTLSCEQNLNHDAMYWYRQDPGQGLRLIYYSQIVNDFQKGDIAEGYSVSREKKESFPLTVTSAQKNPTAFYLCASSMPGRGTGELFFGEGSRLTVL.

The CDR3: CASSLAGLEGGRAYEQYF. DNA for the CDR3: TGTGCCAGCAGCTTGGCCGGCTTGGAAGGGGGCCGGGCCTACGAGCAGTACTTC. The V gene is TRBV5-4, the J gene TRBJ2-5, with TRBD1 matching over 7 bases. Gene TRBJ2-7 matches the end of the DNA better, so the J call may be wrong. Germline lookup yields CDR1 SGHNT and CDR2 YYREEE (reference sequence). The CDR3 runs 18 residues.

With regard to this clone: Other DNA sequences of this sample code for an identical CDR3. CDR3 amino acids: CASSLGGGTDTQYF. For the CDR3, the DNA is TGCGCCAGCAGCTTGGGGGGGGGCACAGATACGCAGTATTTT. This chain uses TRBV5-1 with TRBJ2-3; D might be TRBD2 (6 bases). Trimming pared 0 bases from V and 1 base from J, leaving 6 bases between. Per germline, CDR1 SGHRS and CDR2 YFSETQ. This CDR3 spans 14 amino acids.

V gene TRBV7-3 combines with J gene TRBJ2-3; D remains ambiguous. CDR1 SGHTA and CDR2 FQGTGA come from the germline V gene. The length of the CDR3 is 13 residues. Trimming removed 5 bases from V and 2 bases from J, with 8 bases in between. The CDR3, as DNA: TGTGCCAGCAGCCGCGGCCCCACAGATACGCAGTATTTT. This codes for CASSRGPTDTQYF. The full variable domain, in which reference TRBV7-3 and TRBJ2-3 provide the parts outside the CDR3, is GAGVSQTPSNKVTEKGKYVELRCDPISGHTALYWYRQSLGQGPEFLIYFQGTGAADDSGLPNDRFFAVRPEGSVSTLKIQRTERGDSAVYLCASSRGPTDTQYFGPGTRLTVL.

This chain connects TRBV6-5 to TRBJ1-3; D ambiguous. The germline V and J ends were trimmed by 0 bases and 2 bases, with 8 bases remaining between them. CDR1 and CDR2 from the germline V gene are MNHEY and SVGAGI. The CDR3 has 15 residues. The DNA of the CDR3 is TGTGCCAGCAGTTACTCATCGGTTGCTGGAAACACCATATATTTT. It specifies CASSYSSVAGNTIYF.

This clone showed up just a few times. V is TRBV30 and J is TRBJ2-5, with 7 bases aligning to TRBD2. V shed 0 bases, J shed 4 bases, and the junction held 11 bases outside the gene matches. CDR3 length equals 16 residues. Germline V gene lookup returns CDR1 GTSNPN and CDR2 SVGIG (reference sequence). This CDR3 reads CAWSVLTSSGSETQYF. In DNA, the CDR3 is TGTGCCTGGAGTGTACTCACTTCTAGCGGTTCAGAGACCCAGTACTTC.

The chain has TRBV14 and TRBJ1-2, with a tentative D call TRBD1 (5 bases). There are 15 residues in the CDR3. Deletions cut 4 bases from V and 1 base from J, with 13 bases between. The V gene's germline CDR1 is SGHDN and CDR2 FVKESK. The CDR3 bases are TGTGCCAGCAGCCGTCTACAGGTTTTTAACTATGGCTACACCTTC. Its translation is CASSRLQVFNYGYTF.

The chain has TRBV11-1 and TRBJ1-4, with D unresolved. Germline values: CDR1 SGHAT, CDR2 FQDESV (reference sequence). The CDR3 is 14 amino acids. Deletions cut 5 bases from V and 5 bases from J, with 12 bases between. The CDR3 DNA is TGTGCCAGCAGCGATCCAGGTCTAAATGAAAAACTGTTTTTT. It is translated as CASSDPGLNEKLFF.

The chain recombines TRBV30 with TRBJ2-1, with 10 bases aligning to TRBD2. The CDR3 has 15 residues. The V and J ends lost 2 bases and 7 bases, in that order; junction bases with no gene match: 8. Germline V lookup: CDR1 GTSNPN, CDR2 SVGIG (reference sequence). The CDR3, as DNA: TGTGCCTGGAGTAAAAACCCTAGCGGGGGAAATGAGCAGTTCTTC. Its translation is CAWSKNPSGGNEQFF.

The chain employs TRBV7-9 and TRBJ2-1, with D possibly matching TRBD1 (6 bases). V shed 4 bases and J shed 7 bases, with 11 bases lying between them. Germline V CDR1 and CDR2: SEHNR, FQNEAQ (reference sequence). CDR3 length: 13 amino acids. The DNA of the CDR3 is TGTGCCAGCAGCTCAACACAGGGAAATGAGCAGTTCTTC. Translating gives CASSSTQGNEQFF.

The chain employs TRBV6-5 and TRBJ2-7; TRBD2 matches at 8 bases. The V gene's germline CDR1 is MNHEY and CDR2 SVGAGI. CDR3 length: 14 amino acids. V gave up 5 bases and J gave up 1 base; unmatched junction bases: 4. CDR3 nucleotide sequence: TGTGCCAGCAGTCGTAGCGGGGTATCCTACGAGCAGTACTTC. Protein sequence: CASSRSGVSYEQYF.